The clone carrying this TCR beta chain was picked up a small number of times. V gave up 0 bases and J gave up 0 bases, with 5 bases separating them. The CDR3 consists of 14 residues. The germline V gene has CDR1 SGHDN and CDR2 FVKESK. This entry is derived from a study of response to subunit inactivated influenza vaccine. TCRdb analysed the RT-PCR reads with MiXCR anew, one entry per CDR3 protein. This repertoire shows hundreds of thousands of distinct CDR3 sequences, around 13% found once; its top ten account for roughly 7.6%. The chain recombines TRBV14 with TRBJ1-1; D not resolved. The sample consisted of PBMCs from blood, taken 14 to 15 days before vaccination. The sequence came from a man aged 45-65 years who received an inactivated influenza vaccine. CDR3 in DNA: TGTGCCAGCAGCCAAGATACGGTGAACACTGAAGCTTTCTTT. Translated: CASSQDTVNTEAFF.